Listed below are T cell receptor beta chains from one sample, sequenced in a study of cytotoxic CD8 clonotypes in ibrutinib-treated CLL. The table came from immunoSEQ multiplex PCR; TCRdb's copy has only in-frame clones and leaves some out. Here the sample spans tens of thousands of clones, 45% to 65% being singletons. Material: PBMCs, obtained after 12 months of ibrutinib treatment. The receptors stem from a human donor with chronic lymphocytic leukemia. The CDR3 runs from the conserved cysteine through the conserved F or W. Fields, in order: V gene, clone size, J gene, D gene, CDR3 DNA, CDR3 protein. The D gene is left open where the match is weak. Where a row states a size, it is once, few, many or the class of an expanded clone; other rows omit it.

TRBV5-1	NA	TRBJ2-3	NA	TGCGCCAGCAGCTTGGTTACAGGGTTCACAGATACGCAGTATTTT	CASSLVTGFTDTQYF
TRBV29-1	NA	TRBJ1-5	NA	TGCAGCGTTGCCCCAGGCGGTGGAGAACAGCCCCAGCATTTT	CSVAPGGGEQPQHF
TRBV6-1	many	TRBJ2-2	NA	TGTGCCAGCAGCTCGGGGAAGCTGTTTTTT	CASSSGKLFF
TRBV9	NA	TRBJ2-2	NA	TGTGCCAGCAGCACACGAGTGTTGGGAAACACCGGGGAGCTGTTTTTT	CASSTRVLGNTGELFF
TRBV28	NA	TRBJ1-1	NA	TGTGCCAGCAGCCTCCTGAGGAGTGAAGCTTTCTTT	CASSLLRSEAFF
TRBV4-1	NA	TRBJ1-4	NA	TGCGCCAGCAGCATTTCTCCGGGAGCTAATGAAAAACTGTTTTTT	CASSISPGANEKLFF
TRBV10-3	NA	TRBJ2-7	TRBD2	TGTGCCATCAGTGAGCCTCCGACTAGCGGGAGTATCTACGAGCAGTACTTC	CAISEPPTSGSIYEQYF
TRBV7-6	once	TRBJ2-1	NA	TGTGCCAGCAGCTTCCGTCGAGGGGTCCACAATGAGCAGTTCTTC	CASSFRRGVHNEQFF
TRBV5-1	NA	TRBJ2-7	NA	TGCGCCAGCAGCCAGACCCTTGGTGAGCAGTACTTC	CASSQTLGEQYF
TRBV5-6	once	TRBJ2-5	TRBD2	TGTGCCAGCAGCGAAGCCGGGACTAGCGGGGGGGATTCGGGAGAGACCCAGTACTTC	CASSEAGTSGGDSGETQYF
TRBV7-7	few	TRBJ1-1	NA	TGTGCCAGCAGCTTAACGAAGGGCACTGAAGCTTTCTTT	CASSLTKGTEAFF
TRBV11-3	once	TRBJ2-2	TRBD2	TGTGCCAGCAGCTTAGGTACCCTAGCGGGAATTACCACCGGGGAGCTGTTTTTT	CASSLGTLAGITTGELFF
TRBV6-5	few	TRBJ2-1	TRBD1	TGTGCCAGCAGTTACTCTACAGGGGCTTGGGAGCAGTTCTTC	CASSYSTGAWEQFF
TRBV5-4	NA	TRBJ1-6	NA	TGTGCCAGCAGCTTGGTGGATTCACCCCTCCACTTT	CASSLVDSPLHF
TRBV15	NA	TRBJ1-4	TRBD1	TGTGCCACCAGCAGGGGACAGGGGACGGAAAAACTGTTTTTT	CATSRGQGTEKLFF
TRBV28	NA	TRBJ2-3	NA	TGTGCCAGCAGTTTTGGGGGGCGCAGCACAGATACGCAGTATTTT	CASSFGGRSTDTQYF
TRBV7-6	NA	TRBJ2-3	NA	TGTGCCAGCAGCTTAGGGCCCGTATTGCGTATTTCCACAGATACGCAGTATTTT	CASSLGPVLRISTDTQYF
TRBV6-1	few	TRBJ1-1	NA	TGTGCCAGCAGGGAGGGGGGATACACTGAAGCTTTCTTT	CASREGGYTEAFF
TRBV13	NA	TRBJ2-1	NA	TGTGCCAGCAGCTTAGCATCGGGTTTTGGCCACAATGAGCAGTTCTTC	CASSLASGFGHNEQFF
TRBV14	few	TRBJ2-4	NA	TGTGCCAGCAGCCAAGGCATGAATCCCGCGGGCAAAAACATTCAGTACTTC	CASSQGMNPAGKNIQYF
TRBV7-9	NA	TRBJ2-7	TRBD2	TGTGCCAGCAGTTACTCAAGACTAGCGGCATACGAGCAGTACTTC	CASSYSRLAAYEQYF
TRBV30	NA	TRBJ2-5	TRBD2	TGTGCCTGGAGTGTACACCTAGGTAGTGGGAGGGCTCTTCAGACCCAGTACTTC	CAWSVHLGSGRALQTQYF
TRBV7-2	NA	TRBJ2-1	NA	TGTGCCAGCAGCTCTGTGAGACGGGGCCCTTGGGATGAGCAGTTCTTC	CASSSVRRGPWDEQFF
TRBV6-5	few	TRBJ2-7	NA	TGTGCCAGCAGTAACGGCTACGAGCAGTACTTC	CASSNGYEQYF
TRBV6-5	few	TRBJ2-3	TRBD2	TGTGCCAGCGCCCGTGCGGGAGGAGGCCCAGATACGCAGTATTTT	CASARAGGGPDTQYF
TRBV5-1	NA	TRBJ1-2	NA	TGCGCCAGCAGAGGTCCAGGGGAGAATGGCTACACCTTC	CASRGPGENGYTF
TRBV4-1	NA	TRBJ1-4	NA	TGCGCCAGCAGCCAAGGGGTGAGGGAAACTAATGAAAAACTGTTTTTT	CASSQGVRETNEKLFF
TRBV10-2	few	TRBJ2-5	TRBD1	TGCGCCAGCAGTGATAACAGGGGGCTCGGAGAGACCCAGTACTTC	CASSDNRGLGETQYF
TRBV5-4	NA	TRBJ2-3	NA	TGTGCCAGCAGCTTGGGGACTACCCCCACAGATACGCAGTATTTT	CASSLGTTPTDTQYF
TRBV10-1	NA	TRBJ2-3	NA	TGCGCCAGCAGTGAGTTGGGGGATACGCAGTATTTT	CASSELGDTQYF
TRBV25-1	NA	TRBJ1-1	NA	TGTGCCAGCAGATCGGCGGGGAGGTGGGACACTGAAGCTTTCTTT	CASRSAGRWDTEAFF
TRBV5-1	few	TRBJ2-6	TRBD1	TGCGCCAGCAGCTTCCTGACAGGGTTCGGGTCTGGGGCCAACGTCCTGACTTTC	CASSFLTGFGSGANVLTF
TRBV11-2	NA	TRBJ2-1	NA	TGTGCCAGCAGCTTGCGCCGGGACCGGGATGAGCAGTTCTTC	CASSLRRDRDEQFF
TRBV30	NA	TRBJ2-7	TRBD2	TGTGCCTGGGCGGGGGCTAGCGGGAGGGCCTACCTCGAGCAGTACTTC	CAWAGASGRAYLEQYF
TRBV7-9	few	TRBJ2-5	NA	TGTGCCAGCAGCTTAGGTATGGGGATCATTGAGACCCAGTACTTC	CASSLGMGIIETQYF
TRBV5-1	NA	TRBJ2-3	TRBD2	TGCGCCAGCAGGGACGGGAGGATTACAGATACGCAGTATTTT	CASRDGRITDTQYF
TRBV5-1	NA	TRBJ1-1	NA	TGCGCCAGCAGCGCGGGACCGAACACTGAAGCTTTCTTT	CASSAGPNTEAFF
TRBV6-6	NA	TRBJ2-3	NA	TGTGCCAGCAGTTACCAGGAGACAGATACGCAGTATTTT	CASSYQETDTQYF
TRBV9	NA	TRBJ1-2	NA	TGTGCCAGCAGCGTAGGCGGGGGTCTCGATGGCTACACCTTC	CASSVGGGLDGYTF
TRBV10-3	NA	TRBJ2-1	TRBD1	TGTGCCATCAGTTACGGGACAGGGGTCCACAATGAGCAGTTCTTC	CAISYGTGVHNEQFF
TRBV21-1	NA	TRBJ2-1	NA	TGTGCCAGCAGCAAAGGGGGGACTAGCTCGGATGGGTCACAGAATGAGCAGTTCTTC	CASSKGGTSSDGSQNEQFF
TRBV29-1	few	TRBJ1-1	TRBD1	TGCAGCGTCGAACAGGGGGCCAATGAAGCTTTCTTT	CSVEQGANEAFF
TRBV27	few	TRBJ1-2	NA	TGTGCCAGCACACCCTTCGGAGGCTATGGCTACACCTTC	CASTPFGGYGYTF